The 25 T cell receptor beta chains given below trace back to one sample, sequenced in a study of identical twins. In TCRdb, the 5' RACE reads were re-called with MiXCR into one record per CDR3 protein. The sample records around 530,000 distinct CDR3 sequences, approximately 16% being singletons. These data were also reused for a study on yellow fever vaccine responses in identical twins.

The sample comprised CD4+ T cells sorted from blood. The receptors stem from a woman younger than 30 in good health.

Only a few counts were recorded for this clonotype. The V and J genes are TRBV20-1 and TRBJ1-1; 8 positions match TRBD1. Trimming removed 5 bases from V and 1 base from J; junction bases left unmatched: 3. This CDR3 contains 13 residues. CDR1 and CDR2 from the germline V gene are DFQATT and SNEGSKA (reference sequence). Here the CDR3 reads CSAAGTGNTEAFF. In DNA form, the CDR3 reads TGCAGTGCTGCCGGGACAGGGAACACTGAAGCTTTCTTT.

The rearrangement links TRBV7-8 to TRBJ2-1; a possible D gene is TRBD2 (5 bases). Germline CDR1 and CDR2: SGHVS and FQNEAQ. V dropped 6 bases and J dropped 5 bases, with 14 bases sitting between them. This CDR3 has 14 residues. CDR3 in amino acids: CASRGRGRDNEQFF. The CDR3 DNA reads TGTGCCAGCAGGGGGAGAGGAAGGGACAATGAGCAGTTCTTC.

This clonotype was seen a few times. The chain has TRBV21-1 and TRBJ2-7. TRBV21-1 has pseudogene status. This CDR3 is built from 13 residues. DNA for the CDR3: TGTGCCGGATCAGCATATGGGATATACGAGCAGTACTTC. Its protein product is CAGSAYGIYEQYF.

This chain uses TRBV12-3 or TRBV12-4 with TRBJ1-6; the match to TRBD1 covers 9 bases. The CDR3 consists of 14 residues. The V segment lost 3 bases and the J segment 11 bases; nucleotides outside the gene matches: 5. The CDR3 is CASSFGQGPAPLHF. CDR3 in DNA: TGTGCCAGCAGTTTTGGACAGGGGCCCGCACCCCTCCACTTT.

This rearrangement joins TRBV12-3 or TRBV12-4 to TRBJ2-2; D not certain. V was shortened by 6 bases and J by 3 bases, with 11 bases between the two germline ends. The CDR3 loop spans 14 amino acids. The DNA of the CDR3 is TGTGCCAGCAGCCCAACCGAGTACACCGGGGAGCTGTTTTTT. Translating gives CASSPTEYTGELFF.

J is TRBJ2-1 and V is TRBV5-1, with 11 bases lining up with TRBD2. V dropped 4 bases and J dropped 4; count of bases not matched to a gene: 4. This CDR3 contains 15 residues. CDR1 is SGHRS, CDR2 YFSETQ, per germline. The CDR3 loop is CASSDSGGGYNEQFF. The CDR3 bases are TGCGCCAGCAGCGATAGCGGGGGGGGTTACAATGAGCAGTTCTTC. The whole variable domain, filled in from reference TRBV5-1 and TRBJ2-1, reads KAGVTQTPRYLIKTRGQQVTLSCSPISGHRSVSWYQQTPGQGLQFLFEYFSETQRNKGNFPGRFSGRQFSNSRSEMNVSTLELGDSALYLCASSDSGGGYNEQFFGPGTRLTVL.

This clonotype was seen repeatedly, ten times or more. The chain uses TRBV18 and TRBJ2-1, with 8 bases lining up with TRBD1. CDR1 and CDR2 (germline): KGHSH, LQKENI. The CDR3 spans 13 residues. The V segment lost 7 bases and the J segment 8 bases; nucleotides outside the gene matches: 7. The chain's CDR3 is CASLRDRWDEQFF. DNA of the CDR3: TGTGCCAGCTTAAGGGACAGGTGGGATGAGCAGTTCTTC.

The sample holds a few counts of this clonotype. The gene calls are TRBV15 and TRBJ2-3; tentatively, D is TRBD1 (6 bases). Trimming left V 0 bases short and J 1 base short, with 11 bases between. This CDR3 is built from 16 residues. Per the germline V gene, CDR1 is LNHNV and CDR2 is YYDKDF (reference sequence). The DNA for the CDR3 is TGTGCCACCAGCAGAGATAGGGCAGGGGGCACAGATACGCAGTATTTT. Its protein product is CATSRDRAGGTDTQYF.

V usage is TRBV15 and J usage is TRBJ1-5; D unclear. CDR3 length equals 15 residues. Germline V gene data show CDR1 as LNHNV and CDR2 as YYDKDF (reference sequence). V dropped 1 base and J dropped 0 bases, with 7 bases sitting between them. CDR3 DNA sequence: TGTGCCACCAGCAGAGTGGTCGGTAGCAATCAGCCCCAGCATTTT. It yields the protein CATSRVVGSNQPQHF.

The chain uses TRBV5-6 and TRBJ2-7; D unresolved. CDR1 is SGHDT and CDR2 is YYEEEE in the germline V gene. The CDR3 totals 14 residues. Deletions cut 4 bases from V and 3 bases from J, with 14 bases between. In DNA form, the CDR3 reads TGTGCCAGCAGCGGTGGACCATTGGGCTACGAGCAGTACTTC. Its translation: CASSGGPLGYEQYF. The entire variable domain, with the rest obtained from reference TRBV5-6 and TRBJ2-7, is as follows: DAGVTQSPTHLIKTRGQQVTLRCSPKSGHDTVSWYQQALGQGPQFIFQYYEEEERQRGNFPDRFSGHQFPNYSSELNVNALLLGDSALYLCASSGGPLGYEQYFGPGTRLTVT.

The chain carries TRBV11-2 and TRBJ2-7; 8 positions agree with TRBD2. V lost 10 bases and J lost 0; bases outside the gene matches: 11. The CDR3 covers 15 residues. Germline V CDR1 and CDR2: SGHAT, FQNNGV. The CDR3 protein is CATKNELAGSYEQYV. Here the CDR3 DNA reads TGTGCCACCAAGAATGAGCTAGCGGGCTCCTACGAGCAGTACGTC.

The chain is built from TRBV27 and TRBJ2-7, with TRBD1 matching over 10 bases. Germline CDR1 reads MNHEY; CDR2 reads SMNVEV (reference sequence). V shed 2 bases and J 6 bases; nucleotides not matched to a gene: 4. This CDR3 contains 14 residues. This chain's CDR3 is CASSLDRGPGEQYF. CDR3 coding DNA: TGTGCCAGCAGTTTAGACAGGGGGCCGGGCGAGCAGTACTTC.

This clonotype was counted at least ten times. Here the CDR3 DNA reads TGTGCCAGCAGTAAACACAGGGAGGGCTACACCTTC. This gives the protein CASSKHREGYTF. The V gene is TRBV12-3 or TRBV12-4, the J gene TRBJ1-2, with D tentatively TRBD1 (6 bases). The germline V and J ends were trimmed by 5 bases and 8 bases, with 12 bases remaining between them. This CDR3 contains 12 residues.

This clonotype was seen only a few times. The chain uses TRBV12-3 or TRBV12-4 and TRBJ2-1, with D unresolved. V was pared by 7 bases and J by 3 bases, with 4 bases between. CDR3 length equals 11 residues. CDR3 residues: CASTVYNEQFF. In DNA form, the CDR3 reads TGTGCCAGCACAGTCTACAATGAGCAGTTCTTC.

V is TRBV20-1 and J is TRBJ2-6; weak D call: TRBD1 (6 bases). CDR1 is DFQATT and CDR2 is SNEGSKA in the germline V gene (reference sequence). V shed 6 bases and J shed 2 bases, with 17 bases lying between them. The CDR3 length is 16 residues. The DNA for the CDR3 is TGCAGTGCCCCTCCTTCAGGGGAAACTGGGGCCAACGTCCTGACTTTC. Amino acid sequence: CSAPPSGETGANVLTF.

V and J are TRBV28 and TRBJ2-3; 7 bases are shared with TRBD2. This CDR3 is built from 15 residues. The junction had 7 bases not matched to a gene; V was cut back by 5 bases and J by 2 bases. CDR1 is MDHEN, CDR2 SYDVKM, per germline. As DNA, the CDR3 is TGTGCCAGCAGTCCGGGGGGATTATTCACAGATACGCAGTATTTT. Amino acid sequence: CASSPGGLFTDTQYF. Full variable domain (rest looked up from reference TRBV28 and TRBJ2-3): DVKVTQSSRYLVKRTGEKVFLECVQDMDHENMFWYRQDPGLGLRLIYFSYDVKMKEKGDIPEGYSVSREKKERFSLILESASTNQTSMYLCASSPGGLFTDTQYFGPGTRLTVL.

This clonotype came up many times. This chain uses TRBV29-1 with TRBJ2-3; 9 bases line up with TRBD2. V was clipped by 5 bases and J by 7 bases; unmatched bases: 16. The CDR3 contains 16 residues. Germline lookup yields CDR1 SQVTM and CDR2 ANQGSEA. The CDR3 here is CSVRPSGTASPYTQYF. The CDR3, as DNA: TGCAGCGTTCGGCCTAGCGGGACAGCTTCCCCGTATACGCAGTATTTT.

This chain uses TRBV5-5 with TRBJ1-1, with D uncertain. The germline V gene encodes CDR1 SGHKS and CDR2 YYEKEE (reference sequence). The V gene lost 4 bases and the J gene lost 1 base, with 8 bases spanning the gap. The CDR3 totals 13 residues. Written as DNA, the CDR3 is TGTGCCAGCAGCATAACAAGGAACACTGAAGCTTTCTTT. It translates to CASSITRNTEAFF.

A few counts support this clonotype. This chain joins TRBV3-1 and TRBJ2-2; no reliable D call. The CDR3 covers 15 residues. Germline V CDR1 and CDR2: LGHDT, YNNKEL (reference sequence). The V end was cut by 6 bases, the J end by 1 base, with 12 bases between. CDR3 region: CASRPETLNTGELFF. DNA for the CDR3: TGTGCCAGCAGACCCGAGACTCTGAACACCGGGGAGCTGTTTTTT.

The V call is TRBV29-1, the J call TRBJ2-7; 9 positions match TRBD1. The ends lost 4 bases at V and 6 bases at J; junction bases unmatched: 10. Germline CDR1 SQVTM, CDR2 ANQGSEA. The CDR3 runs to 14 residues. The CDR3 DNA reads TGCAGCGTTGGGCCCCGGGACAGGGTTTCCGAGCAGTACTTC. It is translated as CSVGPRDRVSEQYF.

The chain has TRBV7-9 and TRBJ1-2, with 7 bases aligning to TRBD1. The CDR3 has 13 residues. With V trimmed by 5 bases and J by 8 bases, 8 bases remained unmatched. CDR1 and CDR2 from the germline V gene are SEHNR and FQNEAQ (reference sequence). DNA for the CDR3: TGTGCCAGCAGCCCCAGGGACAGTATGGGCTACACCTTC. This sequence encodes CASSPRDSMGYTF. The variable domain in full, with the rest retrieved from reference TRBV7-9 and TRBJ1-2, is DTGVSQNPRHKITKRGQNVTFRCDPISEHNRLYWYRQTLGQGPEFLTYFQNEAQLEKSRLLSDRFSAERPKGSFSTLEIQRTEQGDSAMYLCASSPRDSMGYTFGSGTRLTVV.

This clonotype was observed a handful of times. V gene TRBV29-1 combines with J gene TRBJ2-1; D may be TRBD1 (6 bases). Germline V gene lookup returns CDR1 SQVTM and CDR2 ANQGSEA. The CDR3 contains 15 residues. Trimming took off 1 base at V and 5 bases at J, with 15 bases between the two ends. Written as DNA, the CDR3 is TGCAGCGTTGAAGTCCTCCGGACAGTCAACAATGAGCAGTTCTTC. This gives the protein CSVEVLRTVNNEQFF.

This clonotype was seen more than once but under ten times. The gene calls are TRBV20-1 and TRBJ2-4; no clear D. The CDR3 is made up of 16 amino acids. V shed 0 bases and J shed 3 bases, with 15 bases lying between them. Germline loops: CDR1 DFQATT, CDR2 SNEGSKA (reference sequence). DNA of the CDR3: TGCAGTGCTAGAGATCAAACAGTAAAGGGCAAAAACATTCAGTACTTC. Translation gives CSARDQTVKGKNIQYF.

The chain joins TRBV11-3 to TRBJ2-5; D gene ambiguous. Trimming cost V 6 bases and J 5 bases, with 13 bases left between them. This CDR3 has 13 amino acids. The germline gives CDR1 SGHNT, CDR2 YENEEA. DNA for the CDR3: TGTGCCAGCAGTAATCTAGATTCCGAGACCCAGTACTTC. Amino acids: CASSNLDSETQYF.

This clonotype came up many times. V gene TRBV10-3 combines with J gene TRBJ2-7; perhaps TRBD1 as D (6 bases). The CDR3 runs 13 residues. V was clipped by 2 bases and J by 6 bases, with 11 bases between them. Germline assignment: CDR1 ENHRY and CDR2 SYGVKD. The CDR3 region is CAISEGQRVEQYF. The CDR3 DNA sequence: TGTGCCATCAGTGAGGGACAGCGCGTCGAGCAGTACTTC.